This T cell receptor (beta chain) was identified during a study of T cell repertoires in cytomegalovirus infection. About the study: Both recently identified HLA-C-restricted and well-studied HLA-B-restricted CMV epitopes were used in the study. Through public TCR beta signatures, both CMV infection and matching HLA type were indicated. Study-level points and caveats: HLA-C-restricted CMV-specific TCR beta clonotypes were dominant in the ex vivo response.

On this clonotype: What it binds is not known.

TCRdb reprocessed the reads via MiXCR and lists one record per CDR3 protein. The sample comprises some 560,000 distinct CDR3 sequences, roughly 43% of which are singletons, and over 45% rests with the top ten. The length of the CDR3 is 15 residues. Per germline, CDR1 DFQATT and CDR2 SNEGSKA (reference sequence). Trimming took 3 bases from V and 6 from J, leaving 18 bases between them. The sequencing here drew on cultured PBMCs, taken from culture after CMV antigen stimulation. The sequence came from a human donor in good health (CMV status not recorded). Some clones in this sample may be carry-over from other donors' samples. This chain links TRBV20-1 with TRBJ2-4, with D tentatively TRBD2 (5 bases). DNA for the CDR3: TGCAGTGCTAGCCCGTTGTGGGTAGGGAGAAACATTCAGTACTTC. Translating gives CSASPLWVGRNIQYF.